This T cell receptor (beta chain) is drawn from a study of T cell responses to AZD1222 COVID-19 vaccine (dated by TCRdb to the early 2020s). As for the study more broadly: AZD1222 recipients given second doses at about 4 weeks or at about 12 weeks were pooled, since spike-specific TCR depth and breadth were not found to differ between the two schedules. A total of 233 trial participants underwent TCR sequencing, of whom about 210 received two doses of AZD1222 and about 25 received two doses of the MenACWY control vaccine. Trial participants were enrolled into age subgroups of 18-55, 56-69 and 70-plus years, which contained around 150, 29 and 61 TCR-sequenced participants, respectively. Findings and caveats that apply to the study as a whole: Conclusions about previously exposed vaccinees were limited because only a handful of AZD1222 recipients were SARS-CoV-2 seropositive at baseline. Nearly half of unique spike-specific TCRs reportedly recognized epitopes outside regions mutated in the B.1.351 and B.1.1.7 variants. After two AZD1222 doses, spike-specific TCR breadth and depth were significantly higher than at day 0 and than in MenACWY recipients. The 56-69-year group was small, and its depth increase did not reach significance, likely because of low power. Most participants were white British and females outnumbered males, and the authors suggested that clonal diversity may have been underestimated. The whole spike protein was spanned by vaccine-associated CD4 TCRs, and dominant responses were seen in regions 160-218 and 743-854. Because no day 14 peak-response samples were available, the repertoires could be characterized only after the peak T cell response.

To note about this clone: Its target antigen remains unknown. No per-base quality is available; no much larger clone lies one base away.

The CDR3 regions of human TCRbeta chains were subjected to immunosequencing. In the paper's pipeline: Repertoire TCRs were matched against a reference library of SARS-CoV-2-specific TCRs generated with the MIRA antigen-specificity platform. Breadth meant the fraction of unique TCRs that were SARS-CoV-2-associated, whereas depth meant the fraction of total T cells that were SARS-CoV-2-associated. Each spike-specific TCR was assigned to its reactive spike region and to a CD4 or CD8 class using the MIRA data. Log10-transformed breadth and depth values were compared by one-way ANOVA with Sidak's multiple comparisons tests. TCRdb carries this immuneACCESS record with in-frame sequences only. Its versions omit some clonotypes, under half of them owing to an unresolved V gene in the studies checked, with the rest unexplained. V, J and clone size are taken as reported in that table, and D and trimming were inferred from the DNA itself. This sample has about 92,000 clones in its table, and 88% of those were observed once. 2.8% of the sample is in the top ten clones.

Between the V and J ends, shortened by 1 base and 6 bases respectively, the junction contains 9 bases. Reading the germline V gene (reference sequence) gives CDR1 LGHDT and CDR2 YNNKEL. Taken from cysteine to phenylalanine, the CDR3 has 13 residues. Only the CDR3 region is kept as DNA, spanning 39 bases read in frame from base 1. The time point label here, explained by the study, means: baseline before first vaccination. Vaccinee samples came from UK trials COV001 and COV002, including a single-blind randomized controlled phase 2/3 trial of AZD1222 (ChAdOx1 nCoV-19) in healthy adults. Trial participant PBMC samples were collected at day 0 and day 28 after the second dose for TCRbeta chain sequencing.

The chain employs TRBV3-1 (or the pseudogene TRBV3-2) and TRBJ1-1, with no confident D gene call. The sequence came from an adult in good health. Material: peripheral blood, obtained on day 0 of AZD1222 vaccination. The bases are TGTGCCAGCAGCCAAGTGAGCGGATCTGAAGCTTTCTTT. Its product reads: CASSQVSGSEAFF.